This paragraph covers one T cell receptor (beta chain) sequence. Its antigen specificity is not known. Per-nucleotide qualities are absent, and no much larger clonotype sits a single base away. The CDR3 runs 15 amino acids, cysteine and phenylalanine included. The only DNA kept is the CDR3, 45 bases in frame from the first base. Sequences MNHEY (CDR1) and SVGAGI (CDR2) are obtained from the germline V gene. Cut back by 8 bases and 3 bases, the V and J ends lie 19 bases apart. The listed sequencing device is 454 GS FLX Titanium. TCR libraries were built from roughly 520 ng of total RNA with a previously published linear amplification protocol. The Roche/454 Genome Sequencer with Titanium chemistry was used for sequencing. The published analysis was carried out like this. From several of the healthy donors, approximately 80,000 rearranged TCR alpha transcripts were sequenced. Duplicate transcripts were dropped, and unique TCR clonotypes were identified by the CDR3 junction according to IMGT nomenclature. Logistic regression in R 2.13.0 modeled CD4 versus CD8 status as a function of V and J genes, with adjustment for donor effects and Bonferroni correction for multiple testing. TCRdb ran its own pipeline on the public reads, namely fastp trimming at Q25 and MiXCR clone calling, and kept in-frame beta chains. Every entry covers one CDR3 protein and lists the most common genes and DNA from its rows. TCRdb's processing, not the study's, gives the V and J calls here. The sample records about 180,000 distinct CDR3 sequences, nearly 75% of which are singletons. The top ten constitute 2% to 2.5% of the sample.

The sample is drawn from a study of healthy donors' naive CD4 and CD8 T cells (dated by TCRdb to between 2015 and 2016). Notes on the research overall: The donors were selected to cover three age groups of six people each (20-25, 40-50 and 60-70 years), had a mean age of approximately 45, and were half female. For TCR alpha, a new primer set was designed to cover all functional IMGT alpha gene variants, and the remainder of the protocol was kept the same as the beta-chain workflow. The study sequenced rearranged TCR alpha and beta chains from naive CD4+ and CD8+ T cells to test how TCR variation relates to lineage commitment. Peripheral blood mononuclear cells were collected from 20 or so healthy, unrelated individuals. The donors were HLA-typed by sequencing at HLA-A, -B, -C, -DRB1, -DQB1 and -DPB1, using the SBTexcellerator protocol, an ABI3130xl analyzer and SBTengine software.

Cells with a CD4+CD8-CD45RO-CD45RA+ profile were isolated by FACS and defined as naive CD4+ T cells, and those with a CD8+CD4-CD45RA+CD27bright profile were defined as naive CD8+ T cells. Sorting used antibodies against CD4 (RPA-T4), CD8 (SK1), CD27 (O323), CD45RA (HI100) and CD45RO (UCHL1). Beyond this particular receptor, the publication reports: Taken together, V genes, J genes and CDR3 charge appeared to account for around 13% of the variance in CD4/CD8 propensity, acting in a largely additive way. The study did not directly address possible repertoire bias arising from homeostatic proliferation of naive T cells. In both chains, CD4+ lineage was linked to a positively charged CDR3, whereas CD8+ lineage was linked to a negatively charged CDR3. Because the alpha and beta chains were sequenced in bulk, pairing them was not possible, and so effects of the combined chains went unevaluated. Naive CD4+ and CD8+ cells reportedly showed biased usage of most V and J gene segments, and this bias was consistent across donors and independent of HLA genotype.

This sequence was found in a pool of human donors in good health; the sample pools cells from several healthy donors. Sequenced sample: naive CD4+ and CD8+ T cells sorted from blood, pooled from several donors. What the cell subset or site label conveys for this sample: FACS-sorted naive CD4+ (CD45RO-CD45RA+) and naive CD8+ (CD45RA+CD27bright) T cells. The chain employs TRBV6-5 and TRBJ2-5; no D gene can be assigned with confidence. The CDR3 amino acid sequence is: CASRLESAGKETQYF. The bases are TGTGCCAGCCGACTCGAGAGTGCAGGCAAAGAGACCCAGTACTTC.